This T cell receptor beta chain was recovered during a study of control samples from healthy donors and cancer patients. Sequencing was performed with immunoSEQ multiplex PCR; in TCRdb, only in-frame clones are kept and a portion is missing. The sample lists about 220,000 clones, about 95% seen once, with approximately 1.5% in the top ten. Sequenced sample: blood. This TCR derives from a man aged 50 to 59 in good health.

CDR3 residues: CASSANRGLEGYTF. In nucleotides, the CDR3 is TGTGCCAGTAGTGCAAACAGGGGGCTGGAAGGCTACACCTTC. This chain links TRBV19 with TRBJ1-2; 9 bases align to TRBD1. The CDR3 length is 14 residues. V lost 5 bases to trimming and J lost 8 bases; unmatched junction nucleotides: 9. Per the germline V gene, CDR1 is LNHDA and CDR2 is SQIVND (reference sequence).